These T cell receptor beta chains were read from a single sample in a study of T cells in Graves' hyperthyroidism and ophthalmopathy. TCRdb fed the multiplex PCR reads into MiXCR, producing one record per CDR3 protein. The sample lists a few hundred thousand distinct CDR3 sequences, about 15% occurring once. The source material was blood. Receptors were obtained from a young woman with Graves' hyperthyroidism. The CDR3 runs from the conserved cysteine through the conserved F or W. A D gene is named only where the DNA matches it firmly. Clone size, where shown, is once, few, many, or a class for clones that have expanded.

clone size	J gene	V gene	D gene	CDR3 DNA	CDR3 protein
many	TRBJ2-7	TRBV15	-	TGTGCCACCAGCGGGGGGCGAACCTACGAGCAGTACTTC	CATSGGRTYEQYF
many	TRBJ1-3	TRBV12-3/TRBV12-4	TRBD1	TGTGCCATCGGGGGGGACAGGGGAATGGGAAACACCATATATTTT	CAIGGDRGMGNTIYF
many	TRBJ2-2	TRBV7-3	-	TGTGCCAGCAGCCTTAGCTATATCTCCGGGGAGCTGTTTTTT	CASSLSYISGELFF
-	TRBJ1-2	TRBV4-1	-	TGCGCCAGCAGCCATGAACAGACTAACTATGGCTACACCTTC	CASSHEQTNYGYTF
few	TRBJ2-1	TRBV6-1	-	TGTGCCAGCAGTGATGGTGGCGGGGCTTCCTACAATGAGCAGTTCTTC	CASSDGGGASYNEQFF
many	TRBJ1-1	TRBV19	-	TGTGCCAGTAGTAAGGCTCCTGAAGCTTTCTTT	CASSKAPEAFF
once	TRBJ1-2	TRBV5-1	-	TGCGCCAGCAGCCACGGCAACGGCAGGGGAGCTCACTATGGCTACACCTTC	CASSHGNGRGAHYGYTF
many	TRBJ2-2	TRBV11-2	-	TGTGCCAGCAGCCAATTGATGACCGGGGAGCTGTTTTTT	CASSQLMTGELFF
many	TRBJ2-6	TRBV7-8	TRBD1	TGTGCCAGCAGTCACACAGGGGGCGCGCCTGGGGCCAACGTCCTGACTTTC	CASSHTGGAPGANVLTF
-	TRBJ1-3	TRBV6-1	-	TGTGCCAGCAGGCTACCGGGACCGACGAACACCATATATTTT	CASRLPGPTNTIYF
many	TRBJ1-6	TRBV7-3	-	TGTGCCAGCAGCTTAGCAGGGGTGGGTAATTCACCCCTCCACTTT	CASSLAGVGNSPLHF
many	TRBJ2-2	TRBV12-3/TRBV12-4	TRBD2	TGTGCCAGCAGTTTAGTGTGGGTCGGGGGGGCCTTTCCCGGGGAGCTGTTTTTT	CASSLVWVGGAFPGELFF
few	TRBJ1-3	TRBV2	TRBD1	TGTGCCAGCAGTGCCTTCCCCCAGGGGGCTAGTGGAAACACCATATATTTT	CASSAFPQGASGNTIYF
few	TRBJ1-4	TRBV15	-	TGTGCCACCAGCAGGGGGAGGATAGATAATGAAAAACTGTTTTTT	CATSRGRIDNEKLFF
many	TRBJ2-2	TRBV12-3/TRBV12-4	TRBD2	TGTGCCAGCAGTTTCGCCTTACCCGTAGCGGGAGGAACCGGGGAGCTGTTTTTT	CASSFALPVAGGTGELFF
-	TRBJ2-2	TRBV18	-	TGTGCCAGCTCACCACCGGGTGGGGCGAACACCGGGGAGCTGTTTTTT	CASSPPGGANTGELFF
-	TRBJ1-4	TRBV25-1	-	TGTGCCAGCAGTGACCCCTCCCTGCGGGGCCGGGAAAAACTGTTTTTT	CASSDPSLRGREKLFF
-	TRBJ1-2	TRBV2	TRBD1	TGTGCCAGCAGTTTAGAGGACAGGCCTAGAGACTATGGCTACACCTTC	CASSLEDRPRDYGYTF
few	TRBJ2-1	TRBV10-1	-	TGCGCCAGCAGTGAGAATCGGGTCGGATTGAATGAGCAGTTCTTC	CASSENRVGLNEQFF
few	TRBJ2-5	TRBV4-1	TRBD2	TGCGCCAGCAGCCAACTATCACTAGCGGGGAAAGGGACCCAGTACTTC	CASSQLSLAGKGTQYF
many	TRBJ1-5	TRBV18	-	TGTGCCAGCTCCGGGGGGACGCTGAAGCCCCAGCATTTT	CASSGGTLKPQHF
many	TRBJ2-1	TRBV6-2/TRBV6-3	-	TGTGCCAGCGGGCAACCTCACCTGGGCTCCTACAATGAGCAGTTCTTC	CASGQPHLGSYNEQFF
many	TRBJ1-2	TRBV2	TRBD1	TGTGCCAGCAGTTTCCCAGGACAGGGTGGGGTCTATGGCTACACCTTC	CASSFPGQGGVYGYTF
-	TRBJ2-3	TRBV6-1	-	TGTGCCAGCAGCCTAATGCTAGGGGTCGGCACAGATACGCAGTATTTT	CASSLMLGVGTDTQYF
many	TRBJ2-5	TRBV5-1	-	TGCGCCAGCAGCTGGGCCCACGGGGAGACCCAGTACTTC	CASSWAHGETQYF
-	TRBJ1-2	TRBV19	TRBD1	TGTGCCAGTAGTCCCAGACAGGGAGGATTCCGGGGCTACACCTTC	CASSPRQGGFRGYTF
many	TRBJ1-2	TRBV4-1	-	TGCGCCAGCAGCCAAGAACTGGGGCTCGGTAGCTATGGCTACACCTTC	CASSQELGLGSYGYTF
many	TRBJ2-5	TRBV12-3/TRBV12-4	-	TGTGCCAGCAGGCAGGGGCCGGGACATGTGTACTTC	CASRQGPGHVYF
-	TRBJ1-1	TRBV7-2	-	TGTGCCAGCACCCCATTCCGGGACAACACTGAAGCTTTCTTT	CASTPFRDNTEAFF
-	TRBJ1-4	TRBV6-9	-	TGTGCCAGCAGTTACAGTTCCGGGCGAAATAATGAAAAACTGTTTTTT	CASSYSSGRNNEKLFF
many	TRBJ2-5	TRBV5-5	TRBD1	TGTGCCAGCAGCTTGGGGCAGGGGGTGGGAGAGACCCAGTACTTC	CASSLGQGVGETQYF
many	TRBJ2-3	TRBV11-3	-	TGTGCCAGCACCACCAGGGGAGGCACAGATACGCAGTATTTT	CASTTRGGTDTQYF
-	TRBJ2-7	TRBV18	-	TGTGCCAGCTCACCGCTTGACCAGGGCCACGAGCAGTACTTC	CASSPLDQGHEQYF
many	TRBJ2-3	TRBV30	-	TGTGCCTGGAGTGTACCCAATAGGGCAGATACGCAGTATTTT	CAWSVPNRADTQYF
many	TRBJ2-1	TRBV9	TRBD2	TGTGCCAGCAGCGTAGCCCTAGCGGGAGGGTACAATGAGCAGTTCTTC	CASSVALAGGYNEQFF
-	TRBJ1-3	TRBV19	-	TGTGCCAGTAGTATCCGAACTAGGGGGGACTCTGGAAACACCATATATTTT	CASSIRTRGDSGNTIYF
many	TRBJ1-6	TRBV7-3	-	TGTGCCAGCAGCGCCCCTAATAATTCACCCCTCCACTTT	CASSAPNNSPLHF
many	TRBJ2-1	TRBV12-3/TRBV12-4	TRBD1	TGTGCCAGCAGTTTACGGTTCCCGGGACAGGGGGCGAACAATGAGCAGTTCTTC	CASSLRFPGQGANNEQFF
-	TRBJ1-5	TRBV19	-	TGTGCCAGTAGTCCACCAGGGGCTGGAAGTTGGCAGCCCCAGCATTTT	CASSPPGAGSWQPQHF
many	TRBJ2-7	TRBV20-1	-	TGCAGTGCTCGGGCGGGGCGAACCTACGAGCAGTACTTC	CSARAGRTYEQYF
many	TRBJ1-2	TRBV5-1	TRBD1	TGCGCCAGCAGCTTTGGACAGGGAAGGGGCTACACCTTC	CASSFGQGRGYTF
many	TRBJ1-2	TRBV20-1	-	TGCAGTGCTTCTCAGGGTTCTGGCTACACCTTC	CSASQGSGYTF
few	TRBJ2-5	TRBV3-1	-	TGTGCCAGCAGCCCCTTTAAGGACCCAACCGGAGAGACCCAGTACTTC	CASSPFKDPTGETQYF
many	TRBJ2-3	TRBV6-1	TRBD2	TGTGCCAGCAGTCCCACGGGGGGCGGGGGGGCCCGGAAAGATACGCAGTATTTT	CASSPTGGGGARKDTQYF
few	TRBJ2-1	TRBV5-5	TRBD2	TGTGCCAGCAGTCCCTCGGGTAGCGGGAGATTATTTTCCGTCAATGAGCAGTTCTTC	CASSPSGSGRLFSVNEQFF
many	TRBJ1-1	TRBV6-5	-	TGTGCCAGCAGTTACGAGACCAGAACTGAAGCTTTCTTT	CASSYETRTEAFF
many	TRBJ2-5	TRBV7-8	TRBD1	TGTGCCAGCAGCTTCAGGGGGCGGGAGACCCAGTACTTC	CASSFRGRETQYF
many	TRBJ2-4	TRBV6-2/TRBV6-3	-	TGTGCCAGCAGTTACATGGGACAAGAGGGGGCCAAAAACATTCAGTACTTC	CASSYMGQEGAKNIQYF
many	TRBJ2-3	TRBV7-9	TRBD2	TGTGCCAGCAGCCCGGGACTAGCGGGAGGCTCAGATACGCAGTATTTT	CASSPGLAGGSDTQYF
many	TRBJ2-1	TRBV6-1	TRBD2	TGTGCCAGCAGTGAGACTAGCGGGGGGGGGAATGAGCAGTTCTTC	CASSETSGGGNEQFF